Below, one T cell receptor beta chain is given with its context. This CDR3 is 13 amino acids long. Trimming took 4 bases from V and 5 from J, leaving 8 bases between them. These data come from a study of T-cell reconstitution after alpha-beta-depleted transplantation in children. TCRbeta library construction was performed incorporating unique molecular identifiers. Each CDR3 protein gets one entry after TCRdb re-called the PCR reads with MiXCR. The sample gives some 390,000 distinct CDR3 sequences, roughly 20% of which show up once; around 4% is in the top ten. The specimen comprised PBMCs from the stem cell graft donor, sampled from the stem cell graft. The chain has TRBV12-3 or TRBV12-4 and TRBJ2-2; TRBD1 might be the D (5 bases). The receptor comes from a human donor who donated a stem cell graft to a child with acute myeloid leukemia. The chain's CDR3 is CASSSDITGELFF. The CDR3 nucleotides read TGTGCCAGCAGTTCGGACATAACCGGGGAGCTGTTTTTT.